The rows below give T cell receptor beta chains drawn from one sample of a study of blood T cell repertoires in COVID-19. The method was immunoSEQ multiplex PCR; TCRdb's version includes in-frame clones alone and lacks a portion of them. The table has roughly 120,000 clones, 70% to 90% seen once. Input material: peripheral blood. Receptor source: a man aged 40-49 years with acute or convalescent COVID-19. The CDR3 runs from the conserved cysteine through the conserved F or W. D genes are given only for firm matches. Size values are once, few and many counts, or a class for expanded clones, and some rows have none.

D,J,V,size,CDR3,DNA
-,TRBJ2-7,TRBV27,-,CASSGPSYEQYF,TGTGCCAGCAGTGGCCCCTCCTACGAGCAGTACTTC
TRBD1,TRBJ1-2,TRBV29-1,-,CAQGGANYGYTF,TGCGCCCAGGGGGGAGCTAACTATGGCTACACCTTC
-,TRBJ1-4,TRBV12-5,-,CASGSYNEKLFF,TGTGCTAGTGGTTCCTACAATGAAAAACTGTTTTTT
TRBD1,TRBJ1-5,TRBV10-1,-,CASRPRGQVNQPQHF,TGCGCCAGCAGACCCAGGGGGCAGGTCAATCAGCCCCAGCATTTT
-,TRBJ2-7,TRBV6-5,-,CASRRGRGLYEQYF,TGTGCCAGCAGGCGGGGCCGTGGTTTGTACGAGCAGTACTTC
TRBD1,TRBJ1-3,TRBV5-1,-,CASSEGAFGNTIYF,TGCGCCAGCAGCGAGGGGGCATTTGGAAACACCATATATTTT
TRBD1,TRBJ1-6,TRBV5-1,-,CASSPGTTGYNSPLHF,TGCGCCAGCAGCCCCGGAACGACAGGGTATAATTCACCCCTCCACTTT
-,TRBJ1-3,TRBV19,-,CASSRQLSGASGLSGNTIYF,TGTGCCAGTAGTAGGCAACTATCAGGGGCCAGCGGACTCTCTGGAAACACCATATATTTT
TRBD1,TRBJ2-1,TRBV24-1,-,CATSDTTGTGRVDEQFF,TGTGCCACCAGTGATACAACCGGGACAGGGCGAGTTGATGAGCAGTTCTTC
-,TRBJ1-1,TRBV10-3,once,CAISSGSDTEAFF,TGTGCCATCAGCTCAGGGTCGGACACTGAAGCTTTCTTT
-,TRBJ2-3,TRBV6-1,-,CASSEGLYSTDTQYF,TGTGCCAGCAGTGAAGGACTTTATAGCACAGATACGCAGTATTTT
-,TRBJ1-2,TRBV24-1,-,CATSDQRGSANYGYTF,TGTGCCACCAGTGACCAAAGGGGGTCCGCTAACTATGGCTACACCTTC
-,TRBJ2-5,TRBV30,-,CAWSTGQYQETQYF,TGTGCCTGGAGCACAGGGCAGTACCAAGAGACCCAGTACTTC
TRBD1,TRBJ2-7,TRBV29-1,-,CSVGQGARYEQYF,TGCAGCGTTGGACAGGGGGCTAGGTACGAGCAGTACTTC
TRBD1,TRBJ2-2,TRBV27,few,CASSSGQGHTGELFF,TGTGCCAGCAGCTCGGGACAGGGACACACCGGGGAGCTGTTTTTT